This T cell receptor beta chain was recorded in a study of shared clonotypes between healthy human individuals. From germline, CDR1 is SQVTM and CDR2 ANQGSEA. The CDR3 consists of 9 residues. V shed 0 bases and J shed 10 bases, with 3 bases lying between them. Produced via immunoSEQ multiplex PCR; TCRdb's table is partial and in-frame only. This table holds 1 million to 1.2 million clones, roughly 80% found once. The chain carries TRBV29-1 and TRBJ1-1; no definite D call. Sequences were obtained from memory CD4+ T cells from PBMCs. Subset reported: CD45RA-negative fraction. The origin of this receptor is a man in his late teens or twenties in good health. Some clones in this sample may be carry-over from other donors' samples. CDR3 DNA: TGCAGCGTTGAAGAGGGAGCTTTCTTT. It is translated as CSVEEGAFF.